This passage covers 24 T cell receptor beta chains from one sample sequenced in a study of blood T cells in healthy people across ages. PCR was performed a second time for about 6 to 12 cycles using a sample-barcoded 5' primer and a J-beta primer mix. TCRdb analysed the 5' RACE reads with MiXCR anew, one entry per CDR3 protein. This sample carries more than 1.4 million distinct CDR3 sequences, roughly 40% of them seen once, and the ten largest clones take 6.5% to 10%. Sequencing input: blood. The receptor set was obtained from a woman between 18 and 29 years old in good health.

This clonotype turned up a few times. The chain joins TRBV11-2 to TRBJ2-5; 9 bases map to TRBD1. V shed 3 bases, J shed 11 bases, and the junction held 13 bases outside the gene matches. This CDR3 region has 15 residues. Germline V gene sequence: CDR1 SGHAT, CDR2 FQNNGV. The CDR3 nucleotides read TGTGCCAGCAGCTTCCGACAGGGGGGCAGGAATGAGCAGTACTTC. Translation gives CASSFRQGGRNEQYF.

CDR3 region: CASSQDRPALPAQYF. Written as DNA, the CDR3 is TGTGCCAGCAGCCAAGATAGGCCGGCCCTCCCTGCCCAGTACTTC. V usage is TRBV3-1 and J usage is TRBJ2-7; D is uncertain. The CDR3 covers 15 residues. The V gene lost 0 bases and the J gene lost 10 bases, with 19 bases spanning the gap. The germline V gene has CDR1 LGHDT and CDR2 YNNKEL (reference sequence).

The chain carries TRBV12-3 or TRBV12-4 and TRBJ1-5; D is uncertain. Trimming pared 7 bases from V and 1 base from J, leaving 14 bases between. This CDR3 has 15 residues. The CDR3 DNA is TGTGCCAGCACCCCGAAGCAAAAAAGCAATCAGCCCCAGCATTTT. The encoded protein is CASTPKQKSNQPQHF.

This clonotype was counted between two and nine times. The genes are TRBV2 and TRBJ1-2, with D unclear. The germline V gene encodes CDR1 SNHLY and CDR2 FYNNEI. The CDR3 is 13 residues long. The germline V and J ends were trimmed by 6 bases and 0 bases, with 8 bases remaining between them. The CDR3 is CASSAQANYGYTF. Written as DNA, the CDR3 is TGTGCCAGCAGCGCTCAAGCTAACTATGGCTACACCTTC.

This rearrangement joins TRBV4-1 to TRBJ2-1, with D perhaps assigned TRBD1 or TRBD2 (5 bases each). The CDR3 covers 15 residues. CDR1 and CDR2 from the germline V gene are MGHRA and YSYEKL. With 0 bases removed from V and 8 bases from J, the gap between germline ends came to 14 bases. The CDR3 bases are TGCGCCAGCAGCCAAGAAGGCCCCCGGGACCATGAGCAGTTCTTC. Translation gives CASSQEGPRDHEQFF.

This clonotype came up a few times. This chain uses TRBV6-2 or TRBV6-3 with TRBJ2-1, with 10 positions matching TRBD2. CDR1 is MNHEY and CDR2 is SVGEGT in the germline V gene. J lost 7 bases, V lost 6 bases, and 15 bases had no gene match. This CDR3 is built from 17 residues. Here the CDR3 DNA reads TGTGCCAGCAGAAGGGGGGCTAGCGGGAGCTCGAGGAATGAGCAGTTCTTC. Translated: CASRRGASGSSRNEQFF.

J is TRBJ1-2 and V is TRBV9; unclear D gene. V lost 1 base to trimming and J lost 4 bases, with 14 bases between them. Germline V gene data show CDR1 as SGDLS and CDR2 as YYNGEE. This CDR3 is 15 amino acids long. The CDR3 DNA reads TGTGCCAGCAGCGTATTTGTGGGCTCGGGCTATGGCTACACCTTC. Its protein is CASSVFVGSGYGYTF.

This clonotype was observed a handful of times. The rearrangement links TRBV28 to TRBJ2-7, with D perhaps TRBD2 (5 bases). Germline V lookup: CDR1 MDHEN, CDR2 SYDVKM. This CDR3 region has 14 residues. V lost 11 bases and J 5 bases, leaving 22 bases between the germline ends. The DNA of the CDR3 is TGTGCCGCTCAGGCCCCGGGATTGATCAACGAGCAGTACTTC. It translates to CAAQAPGLINEQYF. Full variable domain (remainder filled in from reference TRBV28 and TRBJ2-7): DVKVTQSSRYLVKRTGEKVFLECVQDMDHENMFWYRQDPGLGLRLIYFSYDVKMKEKGDIPEGYSVSREKKERFSLILESASTNQTSMYLCAAQAPGLINEQYFGPGTRLTVT.

The rearrangement uses TRBV28 and TRBJ1-2; 11 bases map to TRBD1. Trimming cost V 7 bases and J 7 bases; bases outside gene matches: 11. The CDR3 covers 15 residues. CDR1 is MDHEN and CDR2 is SYDVKM in the germline V gene. The CDR3, as DNA: TGTGCCAGCACATACTCGGACAGGGGGCATGGTGGCTACACCTTC. Encoded protein: CASTYSDRGHGGYTF.

V gene TRBV20-1 combines with J gene TRBJ2-5; D tentatively fits TRBD1 or TRBD2 (7 bases each). This CDR3 has 13 residues. The V end was cut by 6 bases, the J end by 2 bases, with 13 bases between. CDR1 is DFQATT and CDR2 is SNEGSKA in the germline V gene (reference sequence). The DNA for the CDR3 is TGCAGTGCCCAGGGGGGGGGGCAAGAGACCCAGTACTTC. Protein product: CSAQGGGQETQYF.

This chain uses TRBV5-1 with TRBJ1-6; 7 bases match TRBD1. This CDR3 has 13 amino acids. Germline V lookup: CDR1 SGHRS, CDR2 YFSETQ. The trim removed 4 bases at V and 10 bases at J, leaving 5 bases unmatched. The CDR3 bases are TGCGCCAGCAGCCGTCAGGGGGAATCACCCCTCCACTTT. This codes for CASSRQGESPLHF.

The chain joins TRBV6-6 to TRBJ2-5; D possibly corresponds to TRBD2 (6 bases). The CDR3 sequence is 15 residues long. V was clipped by 0 bases and J by 3 bases, with 11 bases between them. The germline V gene encodes CDR1 MNHNY and CDR2 SVGAGI (reference sequence). In DNA form, the CDR3 reads TGTGCCAGCAGTTACTCGCTTTGGGGGGAAGAGACCCAGTACTTC. This sequence encodes CASSYSLWGEETQYF.

This chain links TRBV29-1 with TRBJ2-5, with 9 bases fitting TRBD1. Germline CDR1 SQVTM, CDR2 ANQGSEA. The CDR3 runs to 13 residues. V shed 6 bases, J shed 12 bases, and the junction held 14 bases outside the gene matches. CDR3 in DNA: TGCAGCGTCTTACAGGGGGCGCAGTACGAGAAGTACTTC. Translated, it gives CSVLQGAQYEKYF.

This rearrangement joins TRBV9 to TRBJ2-1, with D tentatively TRBD1 or TRBD2 (5 bases each). V shed 4 bases and J shed 10 bases, with 15 bases lying between them. The CDR3 totals 13 residues. From germline, CDR1 is SGDLS and CDR2 YYNGEE. The CDR3 region is CASSRTEPGEQFF. In DNA, the CDR3 is TGTGCCAGCAGCCGGACTGAGCCAGGGGAGCAGTTCTTC.

This clonotype was found a few times. This chain uses TRBV24-1 with TRBJ2-5; 7 bases map to TRBD1. The V segment lost 9 bases and the J segment 5 bases; nucleotides outside the gene matches: 8. This CDR3 region has 13 residues. CDR1 is KGHDR, CDR2 SFDVKD, per germline. The CDR3 region is CATSGGPAETQYF. As DNA, the CDR3 is TGTGCCACCTCAGGGGGTCCCGCGGAGACCCAGTACTTC.

This rearrangement joins TRBV7-7 to TRBJ2-5; D is possibly TRBD1 (5 bases). CDR1 and CDR2 from the germline V gene are SSHAT and FNYEAQ (reference sequence). Trimming cost V 1 base and J 1 base, with 16 bases left between them. The CDR3 has 17 residues. The CDR3 DNA reads as TGTGCCAGCAGCTTAGTGTTGGGGCTAGAAGGCCAAGAGACCCAGTACTTC. Translation: CASSLVLGLEGQETQYF.

As DNA, the CDR3 is TGTGCCAGCAATCCCCCCTCTCCGGGTCGTGAAAAACTGTTTTTT. Its protein is CASNPPSPGREKLFF. This chain links TRBV11-2 with TRBJ1-4; D remains unclear. V was cut by 7 bases and J by 7 bases, with 19 bases left in between. CDR3 size: 15 residues. The germline CDR1 and CDR2 sequences are SGHAT and FQNNGV.

In its sample, this clonotype was seen a few times. The rearrangement joins TRBV20-1 to TRBJ2-1; TRBD2 matches 11 bases. This CDR3 contains 14 residues. Germline V gene sequence: CDR1 DFQATT, CDR2 SNEGSKA (reference sequence). Here the CDR3 reads CSPRASGGLGEQFF. CDR3 bases: TGCAGCCCTAGGGCTAGCGGGGGGTTGGGGGAGCAGTTCTTC.

This clonotype was counted a few times. The chain employs TRBV25-1 and TRBJ2-7, with 11 nucleotides matching TRBD2. CDR1 and CDR2 (germline): MGHDK, SYGVNS. V lost 8 bases and J lost 4; bases outside the gene matches: 7. The CDR3 runs 14 residues. The CDR3 region has the DNA TGTGCCAGCGGTAGACTAGCGGGGACATACGAGCAGTACTTC. This codes for CASGRLAGTYEQYF.

This clonotype showed up just once. The rearrangement links TRBV20-1 to TRBJ2-3, with 9 bases fitting TRBD2. The trim removed 4 bases at V and 4 bases at J, leaving 9 bases unmatched. The CDR3 consists of 15 residues. Germline V lookup: CDR1 DFQATT, CDR2 SNEGSKA (reference sequence). The CDR3 nucleotides are TGCAGTGCTATAGAGGCTAGCGGGACGGCAGATACGCAGTATTTT. Translated, it gives CSAIEASGTADTQYF.

A few counts support this clonotype. The chain links TRBV28 to TRBJ1-1; D remains unclear. The CDR3 totals 14 residues. V was clipped by 5 bases and J by 1 base, with 11 bases between them. From germline, CDR1 is MDHEN and CDR2 SYDVKM. CDR3 nucleotide sequence: TGTGCCAGCAGTCTCTACGCACAGAACACTGAAGCTTTCTTT. Translation gives CASSLYAQNTEAFF.

Notes on this clonotype: Just one base apart from a much larger clone, this may be a read error. This chain links TRBV4-2 with TRBJ2-1; the match to TRBD2 covers 10 bases. This CDR3 has 15 residues. Germline V gives CDR1 LGHNA, CDR2 YNFKEQ. CDR3 region: CAGSQSGGAHNEQFF. CDR3 DNA sequence: TGTGCCGGCAGCCAAAGCGGGGGGGCCCACAATGAGCAGTTCTTC.

The chain employs TRBV9 and TRBJ2-2, with D unclear. Germline assignment: CDR1 SGDLS and CDR2 YYNGEE. CDR3 length: 12 amino acids. The ends were cut back, 5 bases at V and 6 bases at J, with 8 bases in the middle. This CDR3 reads CASSPGPGELFF. The CDR3 region has the DNA TGTGCCAGCAGTCCCGGTCCCGGGGAGCTGTTTTTT.

The chain is built from TRBV20-1 and TRBJ1-2, with D possibly matching TRBD1 (6 bases). The CDR3 runs 20 residues. The germline V and J ends were trimmed by 1 base and 2 bases, with 29 bases remaining between them. From germline, CDR1 is DFQATT and CDR2 SNEGSKA (reference sequence). The CDR3 nucleotides read TGCAGTGCTAGAGGCCCTGATTTTTGGTCCGGGACACCCCTAAACTATGGCTACACCTTC. The encoded protein is CSARGPDFWSGTPLNYGYTF.